This TCR beta chain was observed in a study of human T cells and chemical hapten exposure (dated by TCRdb to the early 2020s). Background on the whole study: For sensitization, 2% DPC in acetone was applied to a 2 cm by 2 cm area of upper inner arm skin. Throughout the approximately 25-week study period, patients were also given weekly therapeutic DPC doses on the scalp. Patch tests used Finn chambers with 0.01% DPC on the upper back, scored after 6 days by International Contact Dermatitis Research Group standards. The mostly female patient cohort included alopecia areata with under or over 50% scalp involvement, alopecia totalis and alopecia universalis. The libraries were sequenced as a pool, and the TCR yield per sample differed mostly because of small variations in library volumes within the pool. In alopecia patients, the study followed how the peripheral blood TCR repertoire changed in vivo over primary and secondary sensitization to diphenylcyclopropenone (DPC), a hapten. Blood samples were taken from patients before sensitization (week 0) and at 2, 6 and about 24 weeks after DPC sensitization. Nearly 30 alopecia patients provided blood for TCR sequencing at one to four time points (pre-sensitization, 2, 6 and 24 weeks). Study-wide conclusions, independent of this receptor: Compared with pre-sensitization or healthy control sets, expanded TCRs formed significantly more large CDR3 similarity clusters, which is consistent with antigen-driven responses. The number of TCRs above 1 in 1000 frequency did not change with DPC sensitization; there was no evidence of global repertoire structure alterations. After repeated subsampling, the strength of the expansion versus patch-test correlation and the threshold at which it became significant changed. Because all patients had alopecia, a presumed autoimmune disease, the immune response of the patients might differ from that of healthy individuals. Patch test score correlated positively with the number of PT1 expanded TCRs, reaching significance at thresholds 8, 16 and 32 but not at 4.

Library creation used RACE. Instrument used: NextSeq 500. During library preparation, unique molecular identifiers were attached to individual cDNA molecules so that TCRs could be counted in a quantitative, reproducible way. For every blood RNA sample, sequencing covered both the TCR alpha and TCR beta chains. Per the original workflow: Samples had a median of roughly 98,000 TCRs, with a range from roughly 23,224 to 700,000. V, J and CDR3 annotation of the TCR reads was carried out using the Decombinator software suite. For PS versus PT1 abundance plots, all samples were subsampled to the same number of TCRs (28,000). Expanded TCRs were defined as absent before sensitization and observed at least eight times at the 2-week time point. In TCRdb, the public reads were trimmed at Q25 with fastp and aligned with MiXCR, with productive beta chains retained. Records with the same CDR3 protein are collapsed into one entry carrying the most frequent genes and DNA. TCRdb, rather than the study authors, made the V and J calls. Within this sample are some 330,000 distinct CDR3 sequences, with around 5.5% of them counted one time only. The ten largest account for more than 8% of the sample.

Counted from cysteine to phenylalanine, this CDR3 has 16 amino acids. Just CDR3 DNA is preserved here, 48 bases in frame from base 1. Sequences LGHNA (CDR1) and YSLEER (CDR2) are obtained from the germline V gene. V is reduced by 0 bases and J by 0 bases, leaving a spacing of 10 bases between them. Reading the label with the study, this specimen's time point is: pre-sensitization, week 0. The treatment or condition label for this specimen denotes: therapeutic diphenylcyclopropenone sensitization with weekly scalp DPC. At each patch-test visit, blood was drawn before the patch test was applied. Patients were eligible if aged 18 to 70, diagnosed with alopecia and judged suitable for DPC therapy, and pregnant patients were excluded. Total RNA was isolated from unfractionated whole blood collected in Tempus Blood RNA tubes. This clonotype was counted a few times. The clone's antigen remains unknown. Base-call qualities are not available, and no considerably larger clone is one nucleotide away.

This specimen was whole blood, taken in connection with sensitization to the hapten diphenylcyclopropenone (DPC). This receptor was identified in a woman under 30 with alopecia areata. Some clones in this sample may be carry-over from other donors' samples. The chain employs TRBV4-3 and TRBJ2-3, with the D call tentatively TRBD1 or TRBD2, each fitting 5 bases. The DNA sequence is TGCGCCAGCAGCCAAGATCCGGGACCTAGCACAGATACGCAGTATTTT. Its translation reads: CASSQDPGPSTDTQYF.